Listed here are 15 T cell receptor beta chains from one sample, sequenced in a study of CD8 T cells in ankylosing spondylitis. Study-wide findings and caveats: What seemed typical of ankylosing spondylitis blood was a TCR beta motif built from about 8 highly homologous variants.

These receptors' antigens are unknown. TCRdb reanalysed the 5' RACE reads using MiXCR and keeps one entry per CDR3 protein. The repertoire holds some 200,000 distinct CDR3 sequences, just under 7.5% seen once, with 14% in the top ten. The sequenced material came from blood, either unsorted or a sorted T cell fraction (not recorded which). These receptor sequences come from a male donor with ankylosing spondylitis.

This clonotype was counted ten times or more. The chain joins TRBV4-3 to TRBJ2-1; weak D call: TRBD2 (5 bases). Deletions cut 1 base from V and 1 base from J, with 11 bases between. CDR1 is LGHNA, CDR2 YSLEER, per germline. This CDR3 is built from 16 residues. CDR3 coding DNA: TGCGCCAGCAGCCAAGGGGGAGCGGATTCCTACAATGAGCAGTTCTTC. Amino acids: CASSQGGADSYNEQFF.

The genes are TRBV5-5 and TRBJ2-7; tentatively, D is TRBD1 (7 bases). Trimming shortened V by 0 bases and J by 0 bases, and 13 bases separated the two germline ends. Germline lookup yields CDR1 SGHKS and CDR2 YYEKEE (reference sequence). The CDR3 consists of 16 residues. This CDR3 is CASSLDAGGSSYEQYF. The DNA for the CDR3 is TGTGCCAGCAGCTTGGATGCAGGGGGGAGCTCCTACGAGCAGTACTTC.

This clonotype has a count of ten or more. V gene TRBV11-2 combines with J gene TRBJ1-5; possible D gene TRBD1, 6 bases. V lost 4 bases, J lost 6 bases, and 13 bases lay in between. The CDR3 covers 14 residues. Germline V CDR1 and CDR2: SGHAT, FQNNGV. CDR3 loop: CASSSTGSAQPQHF. The CDR3 DNA reads as TGTGCCAGCAGCTCGACAGGTAGCGCTCAGCCCCAGCATTTT.

This clonotype was observed many times. V is TRBV6-5 and J is TRBJ2-5, with a weak D call TRBD1 (5 bases). This CDR3 contains 16 residues. V lost 2 bases, J lost 4 bases, and 17 bases lay in between. The germline gives CDR1 MNHEY, CDR2 SVGAGI. CDR3 DNA: TGTGCCAGCAGTTACAGTCCAGGGAATCGTCGAGAGACCCAGTACTTC. This encodes CASSYSPGNRRETQYF.

The V call is TRBV29-1, the J call TRBJ2-3, with D unresolved. This CDR3 comprises 16 residues. Germline CDR1 is SQVTM and CDR2 is ANQGSEA. V was shortened by 3 bases and J by 0 bases, with 16 bases between the two germline ends. The CDR3 coding sequence is TGCAGCGTTGACGGCACAGACAAGTCTAGCACAGATACGCAGTATTTT. Protein product: CSVDGTDKSSTDTQYF.

This clonotype was seen at least ten times. The gene calls are TRBV27 and TRBJ2-2; D unclear. V was shortened by 7 bases and J by 6 bases, with 15 bases between the two germline ends. The CDR3 extends over 14 amino acids. Germline V CDR1 and CDR2: MNHEY, SMNVEV (reference sequence). The CDR3, as DNA: TGTGCCAGCACCTTTCTCTATCCGCCCGGGGAGCTGTTTTTT. As protein: CASTFLYPPGELFF.

A few counts support this clonotype. This sequence joins TRBV27 and TRBJ2-3; either TRBD1 or TRBD2 may fit D (5 bases each). CDR1 is MNHEY, CDR2 SMNVEV, per germline (reference sequence). Trimming pared 5 bases from V and 2 bases from J, leaving 20 bases between. CDR3 length equals 17 residues. In nucleotides, the CDR3 is TGTGCCAGCAGTCTACAAGCGCAGGGAGATTACACAGATACGCAGTATTTT. Its translation is CASSLQAQGDYTDTQYF.

This chain connects TRBV20-1 to TRBJ2-1; TRBD1 matches 8 bases. V gave up 1 base and J gave up 0 bases; unmatched junction bases: 2. CDR3 size: 15 residues. CDR1 and CDR2 (germline): DFQATT, SNEGSKA (reference sequence). The CDR3 reads CSARAGTGSYNEQFF. In DNA, the CDR3 is TGCAGTGCTAGAGCCGGGACAGGCTCCTACAATGAGCAGTTCTTC.

At least ten counts were recorded for this clonotype. This sequence joins TRBV6-2 or TRBV6-3 and TRBJ2-2; either TRBD1 or TRBD2 may supply D (5 bases each). Germline CDR1 and CDR2: MNHEY and SVGEGT. CDR3 length: 15 amino acids. Trimming removed 8 bases from V and 1 base from J, with 14 bases in between. The CDR3 here is CASGTTGKNTGELFF. The CDR3 DNA reads as TGTGCCAGCGGGACCACCGGGAAGAACACCGGGGAGCTGTTTTTT.

This clonotype was observed at least ten times. The chain couples TRBV28 to TRBJ1-1; TRBD1 matches at 8 bases. The CDR3 sequence is 15 residues long. The germline V gene encodes CDR1 MDHEN and CDR2 SYDVKM. Trimming removed 6 bases from V and 5 bases from J; junction bases left unmatched: 11. CDR3: CASSLGRGLGTEAFF. CDR3 bases: TGTGCCAGCAGCCTCGGCAGGGGGCTGGGGACTGAAGCTTTCTTT.

At least ten counts were recorded for this clonotype. The rearrangement uses TRBV12-3 or TRBV12-4 and TRBJ1-1; 12 nucleotides align to TRBD1. Trimming removed 6 bases from V and 5 bases from J; junction bases left unmatched: 7. The CDR3 contains 15 residues. CDR3 DNA sequence: TGTGCCAGCAGGGGGACAGGGGGCTTTCTTACTGAAGCTTTCTTT. Translating it yields CASRGTGGFLTEAFF.

This clonotype has a count of ten or more. The chain couples TRBV4-1 to TRBJ1-5; D is undetermined. Looked up from germline, CDR1 is MGHRA and CDR2 is YSYEKL. V was pared by 0 bases and J by 4 bases, with 10 bases between. This CDR3 is built from 15 residues. The CDR3 DNA reads TGCGCCAGCAGCCAAGATGTGGTCCGAAATCAGCCCCAGCATTTT. Amino acids: CASSQDVVRNQPQHF.

This clonotype has ten or more counts. J is TRBJ2-6 and V is TRBV24-1, with D perhaps matching TRBD2 (5 bases). Germline loops: CDR1 KGHDR, CDR2 SFDVKD. Trimming removed 5 bases at V and 1 base at J, with 8 bases between. The CDR3 covers 15 residues. For the CDR3, the DNA is TGTGCCACCAGTGGTGGACTTTCTGGGGCCAACGTCCTGACTTTC. This encodes CATSGGLSGANVLTF.

This clonotype was seen repeatedly, ten times or more. The rearrangement links TRBV29-1 to TRBJ2-1; 10 positions match TRBD1. The junction had 13 bases not matched to a gene; V was cut back by 3 bases and J by 5 bases. Germline V gene data show CDR1 as SQVTM and CDR2 as ANQGSEA. The CDR3 sequence is 17 residues long. The CDR3, as DNA: TGCAGCGTTGAGGACCTTGACAGGGGGCGCCTGGACAATGAGCAGTTCTTC. Translated: CSVEDLDRGRLDNEQFF.

In this sample, this clonotype turned up many times. This chain uses TRBV4-3 with TRBJ2-1; the D call may be TRBD1 or TRBD2 (5 bases each). The germline V and J ends were trimmed by 0 bases and 0 bases, with 12 bases remaining between them. This CDR3 comprises 17 residues. Looked up from germline, CDR1 is LGHNA and CDR2 is YSLEER. The CDR3 is CASSQESRDLSYNEQFF. The CDR3, as DNA: TGCGCCAGCAGCCAAGAGAGTAGGGACCTCTCCTACAATGAGCAGTTCTTC.